A selection of T cell receptor beta chains follows, all from one sample in a study of Ad26.COV2.S vaccination and SARS-CoV-2 variants. The table came from immunoSEQ multiplex PCR; TCRdb's copy has only in-frame clones and leaves some out. In the table there are over 200,000 clones, approximately 90% of which are singletons. This sample comprised peripheral blood, obtained in a trial of Ad26.COV2.S vaccine versus placebo. These receptors were taken from a person between 18 and 65 years old who received the Ad26.COV2.S COVID-19 vaccine or a placebo. Both conserved end residues are part of each CDR3. The D gene is left open where the match is weak.

>TRBJ1-5|TRBV19|.
CASSIGARSNQPQHF
TGTGCCAGTAGTATTGGAGCACGGAGCAATCAGCCCCAGCATTTT
>TRBJ2-7|TRBV3-1/TRBV3-2|.
CASSKSPYEQYF
TGTGCCAGCAGCAAATCCCCCTACGAGCAGTACTTC
>TRBJ1-5|TRBV28|.
CASSLQGNSNQPQHF
TGTGCCAGCAGTTTACAGGGCAATAGCAATCAGCCCCAGCATTTT
>TRBJ1-3|TRBV6-5|.
CASSRDLSSGNTIYF
TGTGCCAGCAGTAGGGACTTAAGCTCTGGAAACACCATATATTTT
>TRBJ2-1|TRBV5-8|TRBD2
CASSRGLAGNYNEQFF
TGTGCCAGCAGCAGGGGACTAGCGGGGAACTACAATGAGCAGTTCTTC
>TRBJ1-5|TRBV6-6|.
CASSGRSNQPQHF
TGTGCCAGCAGTGGGCGGAGCAATCAGCCCCAGCATTTT
>TRBJ1-1|TRBV6-6|.
CASSLPFMNTEAFF
TGTGCCAGCAGTCTACCATTCATGAACACTGAAGCTTTCTTT
>TRBJ2-1|TRBV2|.
CATSEVGGSDDEQFF
TGTGCCACCTCGGAGGTAGGAGGGTCCGACGATGAGCAGTTCTTC
>TRBJ1-2|TRBV9|.
CASSVDYRRYGYTF
TGTGCCAGCAGCGTAGATTACAGACGCTATGGCTACACCTTC
>TRBJ2-1|TRBV5-4|.
CASSDPRSSYNEQFF
TGTGCCAGCAGCGATCCTAGAAGCTCCTACAATGAGCAGTTCTTC
>TRBJ2-7|TRBV19|TRBD2
CASSKAGGSMNEQYF
TGTGCCAGTAGTAAGGCGGGAGGGTCTATGAACGAGCAGTACTTC
>TRBJ1-4|TRBV5-1|TRBD1
CASSLDRGREKLFF
TGCGCCAGCAGCTTAGACAGGGGGCGAGAAAAACTGTTTTTT
>TRBJ2-2|TRBV18|.
CASSPRGTANTGELFF
TGTGCCAGCTCACCCCGGGGGACAGCCAACACCGGGGAGCTGTTTTTT
>TRBJ2-2|TRBV24-1|TRBD1
CATSDLKTGSNTGELFF
TGTGCCACCAGTGATTTGAAGACAGGGTCGAACACCGGGGAGCTGTTTTTT
>TRBJ2-7|TRBV27|TRBD1
CASSEDRVSYEQYF
TGTGCCAGCAGTGAGGACAGGGTATCCTACGAGCAGTACTTC
>TRBJ2-7|TRBV29-1|TRBD1
CSLRDSYSYEQYF
TGCAGCCTCCGGGACAGCTACTCCTACGAGCAGTACTTC
>TRBJ2-7|TRBV30|TRBD1
CAWSGTGGAYEQYF
TGTGCCTGGAGTGGTACAGGGGGCGCATACGAGCAGTACTTC
>TRBJ1-4|TRBV5-1|.
CASSLTTAATNEKLFF
TGCGCCAGCAGCTTGACGACGGCTGCAACTAATGAAAAACTGTTTTTT
>TRBJ2-3|TRBV7-9|.
CASSLRDPSTDTQYF
TGTGCCAGCAGCCTCCGGGATCCTAGCACAGATACGCAGTATTTT